This T cell receptor (beta chain) was identified during a study of cytotoxic CD8 clonotypes in ibrutinib-treated CLL. This clone was detected once. TCRdb's copy holds only in-frame clones and misses some; the assay was immunoSEQ multiplex PCR. The sample records some 150,000 clones, 75% to 85% being singletons. The V end was cut by 3 bases, the J end by 1 base, with 7 bases between. This CDR3 has 13 amino acids. Germline V lookup: CDR1 SGHAT, CDR2 FQNNGV. The sequences come from PBMCs, collected after 36 months of ibrutinib treatment. The chain has TRBV11-2 and TRBJ2-7; D unclear. The source of this sequence is a human donor with chronic lymphocytic leukemia. CDR3 in DNA: TGTGCCAGCAGCTTTCACGAGTCCTACGAGCAGTACTTC. It translates to CASSFHESYEQYF.